The rows below give T cell receptor beta chains drawn from one sample of a study of human T cells and chemical hapten exposure. TCRdb ran MiXCR on the RACE reads and lists one entry per CDR3 protein. The sample gives about 120,000 distinct CDR3 sequences, roughly 12% of which show up once; around 2.2% is in the top ten. The sequences come from whole blood, collected in connection with sensitization to the hapten diphenylcyclopropenone (DPC). Receptor source: a woman aged 45 to 65 with alopecia areata. Some clones in this sample may be carry-over from other donors' samples. CDR3s include the opening cysteine and the closing phenylalanine or tryptophan. D genes are given only for firm matches. Size tells how often a clone was seen (once, few, many) or the class of an expanded clone, and some rows leave it out.

j_gene: TRBJ2-3; d_gene: TRBD1; abundance: -; v_gene: TRBV29-1; CDR3nt: TGCAGCGTTGATGGTCTGGGGTCTATCGGGACAGGGACGGATACGCAGTATTTT; CDR3aa: CSVDGLGSIGTGTDTQYF
j_gene: TRBJ2-5; d_gene: -; abundance: few; v_gene: TRBV20-1; CDR3nt: TGCAGTGCTAGAATGGAAGAGACCCAGTACTTC; CDR3aa: CSARMEETQYF
j_gene: TRBJ2-6; d_gene: -; abundance: few; v_gene: TRBV3-1; CDR3nt: TGTGCCAGCAGCCTGGGAGGAGCCTCTGGGGCCAACGTCCTGACTTTC; CDR3aa: CASSLGGASGANVLTF
j_gene: TRBJ2-3; d_gene: TRBD2; abundance: -; v_gene: TRBV11-2; CDR3nt: TGTGCCAGCAGCTCCGCTTCGGGAGGGCCTATAGATACGCAGTATTTT; CDR3aa: CASSSASGGPIDTQYF
j_gene: TRBJ2-1; d_gene: -; abundance: -; v_gene: TRBV30; CDR3nt: TGTGCCTTTCGGGACGAGCTCTACAATGAGCAGTTCTTC; CDR3aa: CAFRDELYNEQFF
j_gene: TRBJ1-2; d_gene: TRBD1; abundance: few; v_gene: TRBV5-5; CDR3nt: TGTGCCAGCAGCACCGGGACAGGGAACTATGGCTACACCTTC; CDR3aa: CASSTGTGNYGYTF
j_gene: TRBJ2-5; d_gene: TRBD2; abundance: few; v_gene: TRBV6-6; CDR3nt: TGTGCCAGCAGTTACTTGGGAGGGATCGAGACCCAGTACTTC; CDR3aa: CASSYLGGIETQYF
j_gene: TRBJ1-2; d_gene: -; abundance: -; v_gene: TRBV25-1; CDR3nt: TGTGCCAGCAGTGAACAGGTCCATGGCTACACCTTC; CDR3aa: CASSEQVHGYTF
j_gene: TRBJ1-6; d_gene: -; abundance: -; v_gene: TRBV12-5; CDR3nt: TGTGCTAGTGGACCAGGGTCGGGATCCAATTCACCCCTCCACTTT; CDR3aa: CASGPGSGSNSPLHF
j_gene: TRBJ1-6; d_gene: TRBD1; abundance: few; v_gene: TRBV10-3; CDR3nt: TGTGCCATCAGTGGTGCACAGGGGGCCGGTTCACCCCTCCACTTT; CDR3aa: CAISGAQGAGSPLHF
j_gene: TRBJ2-1; d_gene: TRBD1; abundance: many; v_gene: TRBV11-2; CDR3nt: TGTGCCAGCAGCTTGGGACAGGGCGGATATGCTGAGCAGTTCTTC; CDR3aa: CASSLGQGGYAEQFF
j_gene: TRBJ2-1; d_gene: TRBD2; abundance: -; v_gene: TRBV9; CDR3nt: TGTGCCAGCAGCGTGGGACTAGCGGGACCCAATGAGCAGTTCTTC; CDR3aa: CASSVGLAGPNEQFF
j_gene: TRBJ2-7; d_gene: TRBD1; abundance: few; v_gene: TRBV5-5; CDR3nt: TGTGCCAGCAGCTTGGCCCAGGGGGCTTACGAGCAGTACTTC; CDR3aa: CASSLAQGAYEQYF
j_gene: TRBJ2-3; d_gene: -; abundance: few; v_gene: TRBV5-1; CDR3nt: TGCGCCAGCAGGAGGAGGACAGTCTTAACAGATACGCAGTATTTT; CDR3aa: CASRRRTVLTDTQYF
j_gene: TRBJ2-2; d_gene: -; abundance: -; v_gene: TRBV24-1; CDR3nt: TGTGCCACCAGTGATCCCCTAGCTCCCGGGGAGCTGTTTTTT; CDR3aa: CATSDPLAPGELFF
j_gene: TRBJ2-1; d_gene: -; abundance: few; v_gene: TRBV14; CDR3nt: TGTGCCAGCAGCCAAGATCCCTACAATGAGCAGTTCTTC; CDR3aa: CASSQDPYNEQFF
j_gene: TRBJ2-1; d_gene: TRBD2; abundance: -; v_gene: TRBV6-2/TRBV6-3; CDR3nt: TGTGCCAGCAGTTACGCTCTGGGACTAGCGGGAAGCAATGAGCAGTTCTTC; CDR3aa: CASSYALGLAGSNEQFF
j_gene: TRBJ2-7; d_gene: TRBD2; abundance: many; v_gene: TRBV29-1; CDR3nt: TGCAGCGTTGAAGGTAGCGGGTCCTACGAGCAGTACTTC; CDR3aa: CSVEGSGSYEQYF
j_gene: TRBJ2-4; d_gene: -; abundance: few; v_gene: TRBV12-3/TRBV12-4; CDR3nt: TGTGCCACTTCCGACAGGACTAGTACGGGAAAAAACATTCAGTACTTC; CDR3aa: CATSDRTSTGKNIQYF
j_gene: TRBJ2-3; d_gene: TRBD1; abundance: many; v_gene: TRBV28; CDR3nt: TGTGCCAGCAGCTTCGTCCTGACAGGGAGCACAGATACGCAGTATTTT; CDR3aa: CASSFVLTGSTDTQYF
j_gene: TRBJ2-1; d_gene: -; abundance: few; v_gene: TRBV28; CDR3nt: TGTGCCAGCACTTCTCCGGGGACCTTGGCGGGATACAATGAGCAGTTCTTC; CDR3aa: CASTSPGTLAGYNEQFF
j_gene: TRBJ2-2; d_gene: TRBD2; abundance: many; v_gene: TRBV11-1; CDR3nt: TGTGCCAGCAGCTGGAGGACCTTGGGGCTAGCGGGGACCGGGGAGCTGTTTTTT; CDR3aa: CASSWRTLGLAGTGELFF
j_gene: TRBJ2-7; d_gene: TRBD1; abundance: few; v_gene: TRBV20-1; CDR3nt: TGCAGTGCTACCTTTCCTCCCTCGACAGGGCGTGACTACGAGCAGTACTTC; CDR3aa: CSATFPPSTGRDYEQYF
j_gene: TRBJ2-7; d_gene: TRBD2; abundance: few; v_gene: TRBV6-5; CDR3nt: TGTGCCAGCAGTTACTCGAATAAAAGGACTAGCGGGGGGGGCCTCCGGGACGAGCAGTACTTC; CDR3aa: CASSYSNKRTSGGGLRDEQYF
j_gene: TRBJ1-4; d_gene: TRBD1; abundance: few; v_gene: TRBV7-9; CDR3nt: TGTGCCAGCAGCCAGGGACAGGTTGAGGACGAAAAACTGTTTTTT; CDR3aa: CASSQGQVEDEKLFF
j_gene: TRBJ2-2; d_gene: -; abundance: many; v_gene: TRBV6-2/TRBV6-3; CDR3nt: TGTGCCAGCAGCCCCCGACAGGACCCGAACACCGGGGAGCTGTTTTTT; CDR3aa: CASSPRQDPNTGELFF
j_gene: TRBJ1-4; d_gene: -; abundance: -; v_gene: TRBV5-1; CDR3nt: TGCGCCAGCAGCTTGGCTGGGGAAAAACTGTTTTTT; CDR3aa: CASSLAGEKLFF
j_gene: TRBJ1-3; d_gene: TRBD1; abundance: few; v_gene: TRBV10-3; CDR3nt: TGTGCCATCAAACCCGGAGGAGGGGACAGCTCTGGAAACACCATATATTTT; CDR3aa: CAIKPGGGDSSGNTIYF
j_gene: TRBJ2-3; d_gene: TRBD2; abundance: few; v_gene: TRBV20-1; CDR3nt: TGCAGTGCACCGACCCTCTTAGCGGGAGGTGCAGATACGCAGTATTTT; CDR3aa: CSAPTLLAGGADTQYF